The rows below give T cell receptor beta chains drawn from one sample of a study of OX40 agonist ivuxolimab in advanced cancers. Sequenced by immunoSEQ multiplex PCR; TCRdb stores in-frame clones only, minus some. The data hold approximately 66,000 clones, with 80% to 90% observed a single time. The sequencing here drew on CD4+ or CD8+ T cells sorted from blood, taken in a trial of the OX40 agonist ivuxolimab. The receptors derive from an adult with an advanced solid tumor such as melanoma, head and neck, liver or kidney cancer. Both conserved end residues are part of each CDR3. The order of the fields is D gene, clone size, V gene, J gene, CDR3 DNA, CDR3 protein. The D gene is left open where the match is weak. Clone size is shown for a subset of rows, as once, few, many or a class of expanded clone.

d_call: -
clone_size: -
v_call: TRBV21-1
j_call: TRBJ1-5
cdr3_nt: TGTGCCAGCACCCCAACAGGGGATAGCAATCAGCCCCAGCATTTT
cdr3_aa: CASTPTGDSNQPQHF

d_call: TRBD1
clone_size: -
v_call: TRBV7-2
j_call: TRBJ2-7
cdr3_nt: TGTGCCAGCAGCCTACACCAGACAGGGTACGGCAGGCCTGGTGAGCAGTACTTC
cdr3_aa: CASSLHQTGYGRPGEQYF

d_call: -
clone_size: -
v_call: TRBV7-2
j_call: TRBJ2-5
cdr3_nt: TGTGCCAGCAGCTTAGCGGCCCCACCTGATGGGACCCAGTACTTC
cdr3_aa: CASSLAAPPDGTQYF

d_call: -
clone_size: -
v_call: TRBV18
j_call: TRBJ1-1
cdr3_nt: TGTGCCAGCTCAGCCACCATGGAGGGCATTAACACTGAAGCTTTCTTT
cdr3_aa: CASSATMEGINTEAFF

d_call: -
clone_size: -
v_call: TRBV28
j_call: TRBJ2-7
cdr3_nt: TGTGCCAGCATCCCCCACGGGGGTCCCTACGAGCAGTACTTC
cdr3_aa: CASIPHGGPYEQYF

d_call: -
clone_size: once
v_call: TRBV11-2
j_call: TRBJ2-2
cdr3_nt: TGTGCCAGCAGCTACTTAGCCCTAACACTTAACACCGGGGAGCTGTTTTTT
cdr3_aa: CASSYLALTLNTGELFF

d_call: TRBD1
clone_size: -
v_call: TRBV18
j_call: TRBJ2-1
cdr3_nt: TGTGCCAGCTCACCGGGACAGATCAATGAGCAGTTCTTC
cdr3_aa: CASSPGQINEQFF

d_call: -
clone_size: -
v_call: TRBV2
j_call: TRBJ2-2
cdr3_nt: TGTGCCAGCAGGGTGGGGAGCCCGAACACCGGGGAGCTGTTTTTT
cdr3_aa: CASRVGSPNTGELFF

d_call: TRBD1
clone_size: -
v_call: TRBV11-2
j_call: TRBJ1-5
cdr3_nt: TGTGCCAGCCCGGGACAGGGTTGGGGCAATCAGCCCCAGCATTTT
cdr3_aa: CASPGQGWGNQPQHF

d_call: TRBD1
clone_size: once
v_call: TRBV28
j_call: TRBJ2-1
cdr3_nt: TGTGCCAGCAGTACCAGGACAGGGGAGCAGTTCTTC
cdr3_aa: CASSTRTGEQFF

d_call: -
clone_size: -
v_call: TRBV6-1
j_call: TRBJ2-1
cdr3_nt: TGTGCCAGCAATCCGAGCGGACTCTACAATGAGCAGTTCTTC
cdr3_aa: CASNPSGLYNEQFF

d_call: TRBD1
clone_size: once
v_call: TRBV7-2
j_call: TRBJ1-2
cdr3_nt: TGTGCCAGCAGCTTGACAGGGGGATATGGCTACACCTTC
cdr3_aa: CASSLTGGYGYTF

d_call: TRBD1
clone_size: once
v_call: TRBV11-2
j_call: TRBJ2-5
cdr3_nt: TGTGCCAGCAGCCAAGACAGGGCCCAAGAGACCCAGTACTTC
cdr3_aa: CASSQDRAQETQYF

d_call: -
clone_size: few
v_call: TRBV30
j_call: TRBJ2-2
cdr3_nt: TGTGCCTGTCCCCTCCGTGGGGGGCGTACCGGGGAGCTGTTTTTT
cdr3_aa: CACPLRGGRTGELFF

d_call: -
clone_size: -
v_call: TRBV30
j_call: TRBJ2-3
cdr3_nt: TGTGCCTGGAGTGTACAAGGCAGGGTTAGCACAGATACGCAGTATTTT
cdr3_aa: CAWSVQGRVSTDTQYF

d_call: TRBD1
clone_size: -
v_call: TRBV6-5
j_call: TRBJ1-1
cdr3_nt: TGTGCCAGCAGTTTCGGACAGGGAGTGAACACTGAAGCTTTCTTT
cdr3_aa: CASSFGQGVNTEAFF

d_call: -
clone_size: -
v_call: TRBV23-1
j_call: TRBJ1-6
cdr3_nt: TGCGCCAGCAACGAGGCAAACTCACATAATTCACCCCTCCACTTT
cdr3_aa: CASNEANSHNSPLHF

d_call: TRBD2
clone_size: -
v_call: TRBV5-1
j_call: TRBJ2-4
cdr3_nt: TGCGCCAGCAGCTCTGGACTAGAGGTAAACATTCAGTACTTC
cdr3_aa: CASSSGLEVNIQYF

d_call: -
clone_size: few
v_call: TRBV11-2
j_call: TRBJ1-1
cdr3_nt: TGTGCCAGCAGCTTAGACCTGGGCAGGGCAAGAAACACTGAAGCTTTCTTT
cdr3_aa: CASSLDLGRARNTEAFF

d_call: -
clone_size: -
v_call: TRBV7-2
j_call: TRBJ2-5
cdr3_nt: TGTGCCAGCAGCTTCGTAGGGCAGGAGACCCAGTACTTC
cdr3_aa: CASSFVGQETQYF

d_call: -
clone_size: -
v_call: TRBV5-4
j_call: TRBJ1-2
cdr3_nt: TGTGCCAGCAGCTTTAGGGGCCGCCCCTATGGCTACACCTTC
cdr3_aa: CASSFRGRPYGYTF

d_call: -
clone_size: -
v_call: TRBV5-4
j_call: TRBJ2-3
cdr3_nt: TGTGCCAGCGGCGGAACTAGCACAGATACGCAGTATTTT
cdr3_aa: CASGGTSTDTQYF

d_call: TRBD2
clone_size: -
v_call: TRBV2
j_call: TRBJ2-1
cdr3_nt: TGTGCCAGCAGTGATGTAGGGACTAGCGGAACCTTCTACAATGAGCAGTTCTTC
cdr3_aa: CASSDVGTSGTFYNEQFF

d_call: TRBD1
clone_size: -
v_call: TRBV27
j_call: TRBJ1-1
cdr3_nt: TGTGCCAGCAGTAAGACAGGGGCCTCCGAGGCTGAAGCTTTCTTT
cdr3_aa: CASSKTGASEAEAFF

d_call: TRBD1
clone_size: once
v_call: TRBV5-5
j_call: TRBJ2-1
cdr3_nt: TGTGCCAGCAGCTCGACCCCGGGACAGGGTTTCAATGAGCAGTTCTTC
cdr3_aa: CASSSTPGQGFNEQFF

d_call: -
clone_size: once
v_call: TRBV28
j_call: TRBJ1-1
cdr3_nt: TGTGCCAGCAGTTTACCTCCGGGGGGACGGTGGAACACTGAAGCTTTCTTT
cdr3_aa: CASSLPPGGRWNTEAFF

d_call: -
clone_size: -
v_call: TRBV7-2
j_call: TRBJ2-7
cdr3_nt: TGTGCCAGCAGCTTAAACCCAGGCCCCTACGAGCAGTACTTC
cdr3_aa: CASSLNPGPYEQYF

d_call: -
clone_size: -
v_call: TRBV7-2
j_call: TRBJ2-5
cdr3_nt: TGTGCCAGCAGCCGAGACCGCCAAGAGACCCAGTACTTC
cdr3_aa: CASSRDRQETQYF

d_call: TRBD2
clone_size: -
v_call: TRBV9
j_call: TRBJ2-1
cdr3_nt: TGTGCCAGCAGCGTAGGATCTAGCGGGAGGACCAATGAGCAGTTCTTC
cdr3_aa: CASSVGSSGRTNEQFF

d_call: TRBD1
clone_size: -
v_call: TRBV30
j_call: TRBJ2-6
cdr3_nt: TGTGCCTGGAGTGTTCTCGGACAGGGATACTCTGGGGCCAACGTCCTGACTTTC
cdr3_aa: CAWSVLGQGYSGANVLTF

d_call: TRBD1
clone_size: -
v_call: TRBV28
j_call: TRBJ2-7
cdr3_nt: TGTGCCAGCAGCCCTGCTGGACAGGCCGATCGGTACGAGCAGTACTTC
cdr3_aa: CASSPAGQADRYEQYF

d_call: -
clone_size: -
v_call: TRBV28
j_call: TRBJ1-2
cdr3_nt: TGTGCCAGCAGGGAGGGTCTGGGTGGCTACACCTTC
cdr3_aa: CASREGLGGYTF

d_call: -
clone_size: -
v_call: TRBV9
j_call: TRBJ1-1
cdr3_nt: TGTGCCAGCAGACCACCCGGGACTCCGAACACTGAAGCTTTCTTT
cdr3_aa: CASRPPGTPNTEAFF

d_call: TRBD1
clone_size: few
v_call: TRBV28
j_call: TRBJ1-1
cdr3_nt: TGTGCCAGCAGCCCCTCCCTGGACAGGTCTACTGAAGCTTTCTTT
cdr3_aa: CASSPSLDRSTEAFF

d_call: TRBD2
clone_size: -
v_call: TRBV10-3
j_call: TRBJ2-7
cdr3_nt: TGTGCCATCAGTTCCCGCGCGGCCTACGGGACTACCGCCTACGAGCAGTACTTC
cdr3_aa: CAISSRAAYGTTAYEQYF

d_call: -
clone_size: few
v_call: TRBV6-1
j_call: TRBJ1-2
cdr3_nt: TGTGCCAGCAGTGAAGCACGCGGGGGCAGGGGCTACACCTTC
cdr3_aa: CASSEARGGRGYTF

d_call: -
clone_size: -
v_call: TRBV1
j_call: TRBJ2-1
cdr3_nt: TGCACCAGCAGCCCCGGGACTAGAGTGTGCAATGAGCAGTTCTTC
cdr3_aa: CTSSPGTRVCNEQFF

d_call: -
clone_size: -
v_call: TRBV12-5
j_call: TRBJ2-7
cdr3_nt: TGTGCTAGTGGTTTGGTATCTGCCAGGGCCATCGTGCAGTACTTC
cdr3_aa: CASGLVSARAIVQYF

d_call: -
clone_size: -
v_call: TRBV25-1
j_call: TRBJ1-5
cdr3_nt: TGTGCCAGCAGCGCAACTTCCGGGACGGGAAATCAGCCCCAGCATTTT
cdr3_aa: CASSATSGTGNQPQHF

d_call: -
clone_size: -
v_call: TRBV6-1
j_call: TRBJ1-6
cdr3_nt: TGTGCCAGCAGTTTCCGACAGAATTCACCCCTCCACTTT
cdr3_aa: CASSFRQNSPLHF

d_call: TRBD2
clone_size: few
v_call: TRBV19
j_call: TRBJ2-2
cdr3_nt: TGTGCCAGTAGTCCCGGACTAGCGGGCGATGACTTGAACACCGGGGAGCTGTTTTTT
cdr3_aa: CASSPGLAGDDLNTGELFF

d_call: -
clone_size: -
v_call: TRBV19
j_call: TRBJ2-3
cdr3_nt: TGTGCCAGTAGTTTTGACAGACAGCCTAGCACAGATACGCAGTATTTT
cdr3_aa: CASSFDRQPSTDTQYF

d_call: TRBD1
clone_size: -
v_call: TRBV11-2
j_call: TRBJ2-3
cdr3_nt: TGTGCCAGCAGCTCAACAGGGGTTCTCTACACAGATACGCAGTATTTT
cdr3_aa: CASSSTGVLYTDTQYF

d_call: -
clone_size: -
v_call: TRBV6-4
j_call: TRBJ1-2
cdr3_nt: TGTGCCAGCAGTGTCGCCCCAGGGGTAGGCTATGGCTACACCTTC
cdr3_aa: CASSVAPGVGYGYTF

d_call: -
clone_size: -
v_call: TRBV7-2
j_call: TRBJ2-4
cdr3_nt: TGTGCCAGCAGCTTAGGGGGAGCCAAAAACATTCAGTACTTC
cdr3_aa: CASSLGGAKNIQYF

d_call: TRBD2
clone_size: -
v_call: TRBV28
j_call: TRBJ2-1
cdr3_nt: TGTGCCAGCAAAACATCCGGGACTAGTGGTACAAATGAGCAGTTCTTC
cdr3_aa: CASKTSGTSGTNEQFF

d_call: -
clone_size: -
v_call: TRBV19
j_call: TRBJ1-5
cdr3_nt: TGTGCCAGTAGTGAGACCGGGACATGGGATCAGCCCCAGCATTTT
cdr3_aa: CASSETGTWDQPQHF

d_call: -
clone_size: -
v_call: TRBV7-2
j_call: TRBJ1-1
cdr3_nt: TGTGCCAGCAGCTTAACAGCGAACATGAACACTGAAGCTTTCTTT
cdr3_aa: CASSLTANMNTEAFF

d_call: TRBD1
clone_size: -
v_call: TRBV7-2
j_call: TRBJ2-3
cdr3_nt: TGTGCCAGCAGCTTCGGGACCAGGGGGCAGACGCAGTATTTT
cdr3_aa: CASSFGTRGQTQYF

d_call: TRBD2
clone_size: -
v_call: TRBV2
j_call: TRBJ2-1
cdr3_nt: TGTGCCAGCACAGCAGTAGCGGGGCGCTACAATGAGCAGTTCTTC
cdr3_aa: CASTAVAGRYNEQFF

d_call: TRBD2
clone_size: -
v_call: TRBV7-9
j_call: TRBJ2-7
cdr3_nt: TGTGCCAGCAGTCGACTAGCGGGGGACACGTACGAGCAGTACTTC
cdr3_aa: CASSRLAGDTYEQYF

d_call: -
clone_size: -
v_call: TRBV11-2
j_call: TRBJ2-4
cdr3_nt: TGTGCCAGCAGCTTAGAGCCGGGGCGGAACCGAAACATTCAGTACTTC
cdr3_aa: CASSLEPGRNRNIQYF

d_call: -
clone_size: -
v_call: TRBV7-6
j_call: TRBJ1-3
cdr3_nt: TGTGCCAGCAGCCCAACAGGGTCGGGAAACACCATATATTTT
cdr3_aa: CASSPTGSGNTIYF

d_call: TRBD2
clone_size: -
v_call: TRBV6-1
j_call: TRBJ2-3
cdr3_nt: TGTGCCAGCAGTGTTAGCGGGGGGGGTAGCACAGATACGCAGTATTTT
cdr3_aa: CASSVSGGGSTDTQYF

d_call: TRBD1
clone_size: -
v_call: TRBV15
j_call: TRBJ2-5
cdr3_nt: TGTGCCACCAGCAGCCGGGACAGGGGGAAGAAGACCCAGTACTTC
cdr3_aa: CATSSRDRGKKTQYF